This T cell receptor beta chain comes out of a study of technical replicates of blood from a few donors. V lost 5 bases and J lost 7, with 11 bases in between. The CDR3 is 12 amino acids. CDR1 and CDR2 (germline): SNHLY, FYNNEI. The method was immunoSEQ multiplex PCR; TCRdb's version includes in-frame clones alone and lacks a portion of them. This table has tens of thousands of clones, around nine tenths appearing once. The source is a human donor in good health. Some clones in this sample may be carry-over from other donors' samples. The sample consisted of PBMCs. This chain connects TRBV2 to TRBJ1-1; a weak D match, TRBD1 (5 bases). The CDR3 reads CASSRMGGEAFF. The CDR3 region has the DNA TGTGCCAGCAGTCGGATGGGGGGTGAAGCTTTCTTT.